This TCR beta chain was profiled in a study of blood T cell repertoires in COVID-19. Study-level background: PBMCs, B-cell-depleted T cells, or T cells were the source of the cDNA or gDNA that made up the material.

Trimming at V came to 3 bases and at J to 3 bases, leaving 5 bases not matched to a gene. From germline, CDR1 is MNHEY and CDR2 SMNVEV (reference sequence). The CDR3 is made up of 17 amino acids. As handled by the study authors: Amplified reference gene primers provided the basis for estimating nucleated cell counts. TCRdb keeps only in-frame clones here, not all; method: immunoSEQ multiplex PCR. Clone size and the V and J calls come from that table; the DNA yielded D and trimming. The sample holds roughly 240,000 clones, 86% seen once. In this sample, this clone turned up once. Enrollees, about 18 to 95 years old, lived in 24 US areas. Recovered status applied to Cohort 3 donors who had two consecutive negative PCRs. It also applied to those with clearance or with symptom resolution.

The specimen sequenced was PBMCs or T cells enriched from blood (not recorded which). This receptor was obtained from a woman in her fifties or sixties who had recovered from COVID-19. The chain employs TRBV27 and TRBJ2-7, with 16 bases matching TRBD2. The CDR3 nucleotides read TGTGCCAGCAGTTTCGAGGGACTAGCGGGAGGGGGCTACGAGCAGTACTTC. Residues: CASSFEGLAGGGYEQYF.